Listed below are T cell receptor beta chains from one sample, sequenced in a study of blood T cells in healthy people across ages. TCRdb redid the calling of the 5' RACE reads with MiXCR, one entry per CDR3 protein. The sample yields about 730,000 distinct CDR3 sequences, roughly 47% seen once. The sequenced sample consisted of blood. The receptors were gathered from a woman aged 55 to 70 in good health. CDR3s include the opening cysteine and the closing phenylalanine or tryptophan. D genes are given only for firm matches. Size values are once, few and many counts, or a class for expanded clones, and some rows have none.

J gene,D gene,V gene,clone size,CDR3 DNA,CDR3 protein
TRBJ2-7,NA,TRBV21-1,once,TGTGCCAGGGGCAGGGCTTCCTACGAGCAGTACTTC,CARGRASYEQYF
TRBJ2-7,TRBD1,TRBV6-2/TRBV6-3,NA,TGTGCCAGCAGTACTTGGGACAGGCGATACTACGAGCAGTACTTC,CASSTWDRRYYEQYF
TRBJ2-7,NA,TRBV24-1,few,TGTGCCACCAGTGGTCCCTCTCTCGGCGCCTACGAGCAGTACTTC,CATSGPSLGAYEQYF
TRBJ1-1,NA,TRBV14,many,TGTGCCAGCAGCCGGGGCGGAGGAGCTTTCTTT,CASSRGGGAFF
TRBJ2-6,TRBD1,TRBV20-1,NA,TGCAGTGCGGACCCCACAGGGGAATCCTCCAACGTCCTGACTTTC,CSADPTGESSNVLTF
TRBJ2-1,NA,TRBV12-3/TRBV12-4,NA,TGTGCCAGCAGTTCCGAGGACTACACCCACAATGAGCAGTTCTTC,CASSSEDYTHNEQFF
TRBJ2-7,NA,TRBV11-2,few,TGTGCCAGCAGCCCCTCCGAGGTTGGAGAGCAGTACTTC,CASSPSEVGEQYF
TRBJ2-7,NA,TRBV3-1,NA,TGTGCCAGCAGCATTGGGAACGGGAGAAGGTACTTC,CASSIGNGRRYF
TRBJ2-5,TRBD2,TRBV27,NA,TGTGCCAGCAGTCTGGGGGGGATGCTAGCCCAAGAGACCCAGTACTTC,CASSLGGMLAQETQYF
TRBJ2-5,NA,TRBV11-2,NA,TGTGCCAGCACCTTAAGGAGGGGACGAATCCAAGAGACCCAGTACTTC,CASTLRRGRIQETQYF
TRBJ2-7,TRBD2,TRBV6-2/TRBV6-3,NA,TGTGCCAGCAGTTACTTCGGGGGGAACTACGAGCAGTACTTC,CASSYFGGNYEQYF
TRBJ1-2,NA,TRBV12-3/TRBV12-4,NA,TGTGCCAGCAGTTTAGGGGTTTTTGATGGCTACACCTTC,CASSLGVFDGYTF
TRBJ2-7,NA,TRBV20-1,few,TGCAGTGCTGGTGTGGCTACCCAGGGGGGGGAGCAGTACTTC,CSAGVATQGGEQYF
TRBJ2-7,NA,TRBV20-1,NA,TGCAGTGCCGCGCCGGACAGTGTTTTCTACGAGCAGTACTTC,CSAAPDSVFYEQYF
TRBJ2-1,NA,TRBV28,few,TGTGCCAGCAGGTCCCCCTCCGGGGTCAATGAGCAGTTCTTC,CASRSPSGVNEQFF
TRBJ1-5,NA,TRBV4-3,few,TGCGCCAGCAGCCAAGGAGGGGACAGCAATCAGCCCCAGCATTTT,CASSQGGDSNQPQHF
TRBJ2-2,NA,TRBV7-9,NA,TGTGCCAGCGGCTCGACCCTGAACACCGGGGAGCTGTTTTTT,CASGSTLNTGELFF
TRBJ2-1,TRBD2,TRBV20-1,few,TGCAGTGCTAGATGGCGGGGGAGTGCCTACAATGAGCAGTTCTTC,CSARWRGSAYNEQFF
TRBJ2-2,NA,TRBV10-3,few,TGTGCCATCAGGGACACCGGGGAGCTGTTTTTT,CAIRDTGELFF
TRBJ2-7,NA,TRBV15,NA,TGTGCCACCAGCAGAGGGGGAGTGACCTCCTACGAGCAGTACTTC,CATSRGGVTSYEQYF